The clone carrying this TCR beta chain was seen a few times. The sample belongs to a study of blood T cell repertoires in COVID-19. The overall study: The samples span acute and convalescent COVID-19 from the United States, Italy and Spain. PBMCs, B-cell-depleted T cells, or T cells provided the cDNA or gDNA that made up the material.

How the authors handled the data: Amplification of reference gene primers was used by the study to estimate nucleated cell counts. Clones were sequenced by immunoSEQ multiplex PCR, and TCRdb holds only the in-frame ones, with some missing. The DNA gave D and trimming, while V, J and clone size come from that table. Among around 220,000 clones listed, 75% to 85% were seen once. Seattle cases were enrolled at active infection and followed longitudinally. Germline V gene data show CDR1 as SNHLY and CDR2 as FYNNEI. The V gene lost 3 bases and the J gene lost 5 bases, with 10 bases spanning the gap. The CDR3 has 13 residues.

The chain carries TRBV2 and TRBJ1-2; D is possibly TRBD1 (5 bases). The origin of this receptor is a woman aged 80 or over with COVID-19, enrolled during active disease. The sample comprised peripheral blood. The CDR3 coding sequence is TGTGCCAGCAGTGACGGCCGGGGGTATGGCTACACCTTC. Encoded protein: CASSDGRGYGYTF.